This T cell receptor (beta chain) derives from a study of blood T cells in healthy people across ages. The length of the CDR3 is 15 residues. Germline V CDR1 and CDR2: SGHRS, YFSETQ. It was with a sample-barcoded 5' primer and a J-beta primer mix that a second PCR of roughly 7 to 12 cycles was run. From the 5' RACE reads, TCRdb called clonotypes with MiXCR, one entry per CDR3 protein. The profile shows roughly 680,000 distinct CDR3 sequences, roughly 21% of them singletons. The sequencing sample was made of blood. The rearrangement uses TRBV5-1 and TRBJ2-5; 8 positions match TRBD1. The J call may be faulty, since TRBJ2-1 better matches the DNA end. The receptor was derived from a man between 70 and 80 years old in good health. In DNA form, the CDR3 reads TGCGCCAGCAGCTCCCCACAGGGGGGCTTGAATGAGCAGTTCTTC. Translating gives CASSSPQGGLNEQFF.